Listed here are 18 T cell receptor beta chains from one sample, sequenced in a study of blood T cell repertoires in COVID-19. Here immunoSEQ multiplex PCR was the method, and the copy in TCRdb shows in-frame clones only, minus some. This table has a few hundred thousand clones, under 85% appearing once. The sample was PBMCs or T cells enriched from blood (not recorded which). These receptors were obtained from a woman between 50 and 59 years old who had recovered from COVID-19.

The V and J genes are TRBV28 and TRBJ1-5, with 9 bases that match TRBD1. This CDR3 is built from 13 residues. Trimming removed 6 bases from V and 8 bases from J; junction bases left unmatched: 5. Germline CDR1 and CDR2: MDHEN and SYDVKM. The CDR3 DNA reads as TGTGCCAGCAGGGAACAGGGGGCGAAGCCCCAGCATTTT. Protein sequence: CASREQGAKPQHF.

The sample holds a few counts of this clone. This chain links TRBV10-3 with TRBJ1-4; D is undetermined. Germline-derived CDR1 and CDR2 are ENHRY and SYGVKD. This CDR3 is built from 16 residues. The V gene lost 0 bases and the J gene lost 0 bases, with 8 bases spanning the gap. The CDR3 is CAISESRISTNEKLFF. CDR3 DNA sequence: TGTGCCATCAGTGAGTCGAGAATCTCAACTAATGAAAAACTGTTTTTT.

This clone was counted between two and nine times. The chain has TRBV5-6 and TRBJ1-2; D is possibly TRBD1 (5 bases). Per germline, CDR1 SGHDT and CDR2 YYEEEE. V gave up 4 bases and J gave up 4 bases, with 11 bases separating them. The CDR3 loop spans 13 amino acids. For the CDR3, the DNA is TGTGCCAGCAGCCCCGACAGCACCTATGGCTACACCTTC. Its protein product is CASSPDSTYGYTF.

With respect to this clone: The identical CDR3 is also encoded by other nucleotide sequences in the sample. The chain combines TRBV5-1 with TRBJ1-2; 11 nucleotides line up with TRBD1. The germline V gene has CDR1 SGHRS and CDR2 YFSETQ. J lost 3 bases, V lost 4 bases, and 5 bases had no gene match. This CDR3 has 15 residues. CDR3 loop: CASSLRTGGDYGYTF. The DNA for the CDR3 is TGCGCCAGCAGCCTCAGGACAGGGGGCGACTATGGCTACACCTTC.

The rearrangement links TRBV9 to TRBJ2-3; 8 bases agree with TRBD1. V gave up 4 bases and J gave up 3 bases; unmatched junction bases: 10. This CDR3 is built from 16 residues. CDR1 and CDR2 (germline): SGDLS, YYNGEE. CDR3 loop: CASSQGAGQGTDTQYF. DNA of the CDR3: TGTGCCAGCAGCCAGGGAGCCGGACAGGGTACAGATACGCAGTATTTT.

This clone was recorded only once. This chain connects TRBV6-2 or TRBV6-3 to TRBJ2-7; D possibly corresponds to TRBD2 (6 bases). Trimming pared 9 bases from V and 2 bases from J, leaving 11 bases between. There are 12 residues in the CDR3. Per the germline V gene, CDR1 is MNHEY and CDR2 is SVGEGT. CDR3 nucleotide sequence: TGTGCCAGTAGCGGCCATACCTACGAGCAGTACTTC. Encoded protein: CASSGHTYEQYF.

This rearrangement joins TRBV5-1 to TRBJ1-3; the match to TRBD1 covers 12 bases. This CDR3 is 19 amino acids long. CDR1 and CDR2 from the germline V gene are SGHRS and YFSETQ. The junction had 11 bases not matched to a gene; V was cut back by 4 bases and J by 0 bases. This chain's CDR3 is CASSTGTGGRTSSGNTIYF. The CDR3 DNA reads TGCGCCAGCAGCACTGGGACAGGGGGCAGGACGAGCTCTGGAAACACCATATATTTT. The entire variable domain, with the rest obtained from reference TRBV5-1 and TRBJ1-3, is as follows: KAGVTQTPRYLIKTRGQQVTLSCSPISGHRSVSWYQQTPGQGLQFLFEYFSETQRNKGNFPGRFSGRQFSNSRSEMNVSTLELGDSALYLCASSTGTGGRTSSGNTIYFGEGSWLTVV.

This clone showed up many times. The chain is built from TRBV5-1 and TRBJ1-6, with 10 bases that match TRBD1. V lost 4 bases and J lost 10; bases outside the gene matches: 8. This CDR3 region has 15 residues. Germline V gene data show CDR1 as SGHRS and CDR2 as YFSETQ. This CDR3 reads CASSARDRGRSPLHF. CDR3 bases: TGCGCCAGCAGCGCCCGGGACAGGGGACGGTCACCCCTCCACTTT.

The chain combines TRBV5-1 with TRBJ2-3; maybe TRBD1 (5 bases). Trimming stripped 2 bases from V and 2 bases from J, with 12 bases between. Germline lookup yields CDR1 SGHRS and CDR2 YFSETQ. This CDR3 has 15 amino acids. The CDR3 region is CASSLTGSITDTQYF. CDR3 DNA sequence: TGCGCCAGCAGCTTAACAGGTTCTATCACAGATACGCAGTATTTT.

The chain links TRBV3-1 (or the pseudogene TRBV3-2) to TRBJ2-3; possibly TRBD1 for D (6 bases). In germline, CDR1 is LGHDT, CDR2 YNNKEL (reference sequence). This CDR3 has 17 amino acids. V was shortened by 0 bases and J by 0 bases, with 13 bases between the two germline ends. This CDR3 reads CASSQDALQGSTDTQYF. CDR3 coding DNA: TGTGCCAGCAGCCAAGACGCGCTACAGGGTAGCACAGATACGCAGTATTTT.

This clone has more than one count but fewer than ten. The chain combines TRBV14 with TRBJ1-4, with a possible D match to TRBD1 (6 bases). Germline loops: CDR1 SGHDN, CDR2 FVKESK. V was cut by 4 bases and J by 5 bases, with 14 bases left in between. The length of the CDR3 is 15 residues. This CDR3 reads CASSPETGYNEKLFF. The CDR3 region has the DNA TGTGCCAGCAGCCCTGAGACAGGTTACAATGAAAAACTGTTTTTT.

V and J are TRBV30 and TRBJ1-2, with D perhaps TRBD1 (6 bases). The germline CDR1 and CDR2 sequences are GTSNPN and SVGIG (reference sequence). The CDR3 contains 12 residues. Trimming removed 6 bases from V and 5 bases from J, with 13 bases in between. In DNA form, the CDR3 reads TGTGCCTGCAAGACAGGCGTTTATGGCTACACCTTC. Its translation is CACKTGVYGYTF.

This rearrangement joins TRBV3-1 (or the pseudogene TRBV3-2) to TRBJ1-5; TRBD1 is a possible D gene (5 bases). CDR3 size: 13 residues. Per the germline V gene, CDR1 is LGHDT and CDR2 is YNNKEL (reference sequence). Trimming left V 5 bases short and J 4 bases short, with 9 bases between. Here the CDR3 reads CASSGGGNQPQHF. CDR3 in DNA: TGTGCCAGCAGCGGTGGGGGGAATCAGCCCCAGCATTTT.

The chain couples TRBV11-2 to TRBJ1-1; D gene unclear. This CDR3 spans 13 amino acids. Trimming took off 4 bases at V and 6 bases at J, with 12 bases between the two ends. Per germline, CDR1 SGHAT and CDR2 FQNNGV. CDR3 protein: CASSSISEAEAFF. The DNA of the CDR3 is TGTGCCAGCAGCTCCATCTCCGAGGCTGAAGCTTTCTTT.

This clone was seen once. The chain joins TRBV18 to TRBJ2-5; 7 bases are a match to TRBD1. CDR3 length: 15 amino acids. V dropped 3 bases and J dropped 4; count of bases not matched to a gene: 8. Germline-derived CDR1 and CDR2 are KGHSH and LQKENI. The CDR3 bases are TGTGCCAGCTCACCGACAGGGCTAGGAGGAGAGACCCAGTACTTC. Its translation: CASSPTGLGGETQYF.

This CDR3 is CASSRGQPNYEQYF. The CDR3 DNA follows: TGTGCCAGCAGCCGGGGACAGCCAAACTACGAGCAGTACTTC. J is TRBJ2-7 and V is TRBV7-9; 7 nucleotides match TRBD1. This CDR3 comprises 14 residues. Germline CDR1 is SEHNR and CDR2 is FQNEAQ (reference sequence). Germline trimming cut 5 bases from V and 3 bases from J; bases unmatched to any gene: 7.

V gene TRBV30 combines with J gene TRBJ2-4; 7 bases agree with TRBD1. The ends lost 6 bases at V and 16 bases at J; junction bases unmatched: 12. The germline gives CDR1 GTSNPN, CDR2 SVGIG (reference sequence). This CDR3 is built from 11 residues. CDR3 protein: CACRLGGPSYF. The CDR3 DNA reads TGTGCCTGTCGATTAGGGGGCCCATCCTACTTC.

This clone was recorded once. The chain recombines TRBV9 with TRBJ2-1; 11 bases match TRBD2. This CDR3 contains 16 residues. CDR1 SGDLS and CDR2 YYNGEE come from the germline V gene. After removal of 4 bases from V and 6 bases from J, the junction contained 9 bases not matched to a gene. CDR3 sequence (DNA): TGTGCCAGCAGCACCCACTTAGCGGGGGGGCGCAATGAGCAGTTCTTC. This encodes CASSTHLAGGRNEQFF.